Below are 25 T cell receptor beta chains sequenced from a single sample in a study of T cells in Graves' hyperthyroidism and ophthalmopathy. Amplification targeted TCR beta CDR3 regions from RNA transcripts. First-round RT-PCR targeting the TCR CDR3 was performed with the HTBI primer set. From the multiplex PCR reads, TCRdb called clonotypes with MiXCR, one entry per CDR3 protein. The repertoire has about 340,000 distinct CDR3 sequences, around 20% of them found once; the top ten carry under 55%. Sequencing was performed on blood. Source of these receptors: a woman in her forties or fifties with Graves' hyperthyroidism.

The sample holds many counts of this clonotype. The chain uses TRBV6-2 or TRBV6-3 and TRBJ2-7, with 8 positions matching TRBD2. J gave up 4 bases and V 5 bases, and 10 bases lay outside the gene matches. Germline values: CDR1 MNHEY, CDR2 SVGEGT. The CDR3 spans 15 residues. CDR3 loop: CASSDPSGSLYEQYF. CDR3 DNA sequence: TGTGCCAGCAGTGACCCGAGCGGGAGTCTGTACGAGCAGTACTTC.

This clonotype has only a few counts. V gene TRBV5-1 combines with J gene TRBJ2-2; D call uncertain. The germline CDR1 and CDR2 sequences are SGHRS and YFSETQ. V was cut by 0 bases and J by 5 bases, with 5 bases left in between. CDR3 length equals 13 residues. The CDR3, as DNA: TGCGCCAGCAGCTTGGTCCAGACCGGGGAGCTGTTTTTT. Protein sequence: CASSLVQTGELFF.

This clonotype was found many times. J is TRBJ1-6 and V is TRBV6-2 or TRBV6-3; D is unresolved. This CDR3 is 16 amino acids long. CDR1 is MNHEY, CDR2 SVGEGT, per germline. The ends were cut back, 6 bases at V and 4 bases at J, with 16 bases in the middle. The DNA for the CDR3 is TGTGCCAGCAGCTGGGCTCCGGACGGGTATAATTCACCCCTCCACTTT. Translation gives CASSWAPDGYNSPLHF.

The chain has TRBV12-3 or TRBV12-4 and TRBJ2-3; 7 bases line up with TRBD2. This CDR3 has 12 amino acids. V lost 6 bases, J lost 7 bases, and 4 bases stayed unmatched. DNA of the CDR3: TGTGCCAGCAGCCAGGGACTAAATACGCAGTATTTT. Residues: CASSQGLNTQYF.

Ten or more counts support this clonotype. The chain couples TRBV7-8 to TRBJ2-5, with 13 nucleotides matching TRBD2. V was pared by 5 bases and J by 2 bases, with 11 bases of the junction left unmatched. The CDR3 covers 18 residues. The germline V gene has CDR1 SGHVS and CDR2 FQNEAQ. Here the CDR3 DNA reads TGTGCCAGCAGCCACCGGACTAGCGGGGGTATCTTGCAAGAGACCCAGTACTTC. This translates into CASSHRTSGGILQETQYF.

On this clonotype itself: A read error may produce the germline difference seen at one junction end. The chain combines TRBV29-1 with TRBJ2-3; a weak D match, TRBD1 (6 bases). The CDR3 totals 14 residues. CDR1 and CDR2 from the germline V gene are SQVTM and ANQGSEA. The chain's CDR3 is CSVPRGELTGTQYF. The DNA of the CDR3 is TGCAGCGTTCCCAGGGGCGAACTCACAGGTACGCAGTATTTT.

This clonotype was counted many times. The CDR3 spells CASSLAWDRSYEQYF. The CDR3 DNA is TGTGCCAGCAGCTTAGCCTGGGACAGGTCCTACGAGCAGTACTTC. The chain employs TRBV7-2 and TRBJ2-7; 8 nucleotides agree with TRBD1. The V gene's germline CDR1 is SGHTA and CDR2 FQGNSA. The CDR3 extends over 15 amino acids. The V gene end was trimmed by 0 bases and the J gene end by 1 base; junction bases not matched to a gene: 2.

This clonotype was counted ten times or more. The chain is built from TRBV7-9 and TRBJ1-6; D ambiguous. This CDR3 is built from 14 residues. Germline loops: CDR1 SEHNR, CDR2 FQNEAQ (reference sequence). Trimming left V 5 bases short and J 8 bases short, with 13 bases between. The CDR3 region has the DNA TGTGCCAGCAGCGCCGGGAAATGGGATTCACCCCTCCACTTT. This encodes CASSAGKWDSPLHF.

This clonotype was detected many times. The CDR3 coding sequence is TGTGCCAGCAGTTTGGCAGGGACGATTGGAAACACCATATATTTT. Translation: CASSLAGTIGNTIYF. The chain links TRBV12-3 or TRBV12-4 to TRBJ1-3; D is perhaps TRBD1 (5 bases). This CDR3 region has 15 residues. Trimming removed 3 bases at V and 3 bases at J, with 12 bases between.

The V and J genes are TRBV3-1 and TRBJ1-3; D call uncertain. CDR1 is LGHDT, CDR2 YNNKEL, per germline (reference sequence). The V and J ends lost 3 bases and 0 bases respectively, with 6 bases between them. This CDR3 is 14 amino acids long. CDR3 sequence (DNA): TGTGCCAGCAGCCATCAGAGCTCTGGAAACACCATATATTTT. Its protein product is CASSHQSSGNTIYF. Full variable domain (rest looked up from reference TRBV3-1 and TRBJ1-3): DTAVSQTPKYLVTQMGNDKSIKCEQNLGHDTMYWYKQDSKKFLKIMFSYNNKELIINETVPNRFSPKSPDKAHLNLHINSLELGDSAVYFCASSHQSSGNTIYFGEGSWLTVV.

This clonotype showed up just a few times. The chain carries TRBV6-1 and TRBJ2-7, with TRBD1 matching over 8 bases. V shed 6 bases and J 5 bases; nucleotides not matched to a gene: 6. Germline CDR1 reads MNHNS; CDR2 reads SASEGT. This CDR3 is built from 13 residues. CDR3 in amino acids: CASRNLQGDEQYF. DNA for the CDR3: TGTGCCAGCAGGAACCTACAGGGGGACGAGCAGTACTTC.

The table lists this clonotype with a count of one. The chain combines TRBV2 with TRBJ2-1, with 12 bases fitting TRBD2. The CDR3 loop spans 15 amino acids. The V and J ends lost 5 bases and 7 bases, in that order; junction bases with no gene match: 6. CDR1 is SNHLY and CDR2 is FYNNEI in the germline V gene. CDR3 residues: CASSRLAGAGNEQFF. The CDR3 region has the DNA TGTGCCAGCAGTCGACTAGCGGGGGCGGGGAATGAGCAGTTCTTC.

The gene calls are TRBV3-1 and TRBJ1-2, with 7 bases fitting TRBD1. V gave up 0 bases and J gave up 4 bases; unmatched junction bases: 5. This CDR3 is 15 amino acids long. Germline CDR1 LGHDT, CDR2 YNNKEL (reference sequence). The CDR3 bases are TGTGCCAGCAGCCAAGAATCTGCAGGGGGCTATGGCTACACCTTC. Amino acid sequence: CASSQESAGGYGYTF.

This clonotype was detected a few times. The chain recombines TRBV29-1 with TRBJ2-5; TRBD2 aligns across 9 bases. CDR1 SQVTM and CDR2 ANQGSEA come from the germline V gene. CDR3 size: 15 residues. The J segment lost 5 bases and the V segment lost 7 bases, leaving 14 bases of the junction unmatched. The CDR3 bases are TGCAGCGCCAGAGGGCGCGGGGGGGTTCTGGAGACCCAGTACTTC. It codes for CSARGRGGVLETQYF.

The J gene is TRBJ2-3, the V gene TRBV20-1, with 15 nucleotides matching TRBD2. The V segment lost 4 bases and the J segment 5 bases; nucleotides outside the gene matches: 7. Germline lookup yields CDR1 DFQATT and CDR2 SNEGSKA (reference sequence). This CDR3 has 16 residues. The CDR3 loop reads CSATRTSGGAIDTQYF. For the CDR3, the DNA is TGCAGTGCTACGAGGACTAGCGGGGGGGCTATAGATACGCAGTATTTT.

This clonotype was detected ten times or more. This chain uses TRBV28 with TRBJ1-5; D is perhaps TRBD1 (5 bases). Trimming left V 7 bases short and J 5 bases short, with 21 bases between. The CDR3 totals 16 residues. CDR1 MDHEN and CDR2 SYDVKM come from the germline V gene. Here the CDR3 reads CASTTPSGLGHQPQHF. CDR3 coding DNA: TGTGCCAGCACCACCCCCTCAGGGTTAGGACATCAGCCCCAGCATTTT.

For this clonotype: It may be a read error: a sequence one base away is much more abundant. The chain joins TRBV10-3 to TRBJ2-3, with 12 bases aligning to TRBD2. The V gene's germline CDR1 is ENHRY and CDR2 SYGVKD. With V trimmed by 4 bases and J by 4 bases, 6 bases remained unmatched. This CDR3 has 16 residues. DNA for the CDR3: TGTGCCATCAGTGGCCGGACTAGCGGGGTGGCAGATACGCAGTATTTT. Translation: CAISGRTSGVADTQYF.

This clonotype was counted at least ten times. The chain couples TRBV28 to TRBJ1-5; the match to TRBD1 covers 8 bases. Germline CDR1 reads MDHEN; CDR2 reads SYDVKM. V lost 2 bases, J lost 0 bases, and 6 bases stayed unmatched. This CDR3 region has 17 residues. The CDR3 loop reads CASSLEQGGRSNQPQHF. CDR3 nucleotide sequence: TGTGCCAGCAGTTTAGAACAGGGGGGTCGTAGCAATCAGCCCCAGCATTTT.

This clonotype was seen ten or more times. The chain couples TRBV6-7 to TRBJ2-2; 7 nucleotides align to TRBD2. TRBV6-7 counts as an open reading frame of uncertain function. The ends lost 2 bases at V and 0 bases at J; junction bases unmatched: 18. This CDR3 spans 21 amino acids. The DNA of the CDR3 is TGTGCCAGCAGTTACCAAAATGAATCCGCTCCAGGGACTACGAACACCGGGGAGCTGTTTTTT. Protein product: CASSYQNESAPGTTNTGELFF.

This clonotype was seen many times. This chain joins TRBV6-9 and TRBJ2-7; TRBD1 matches at 11 bases. The CDR3 is 16 amino acids. V lost 1 base and J lost 4; bases outside the gene matches: 6. Germline values: CDR1 MNHGY, CDR2 SVAAGI. CDR3: CASSYFSRDRGYEQYF. DNA of the CDR3: TGTGCCAGCAGTTATTTCTCTCGGGACAGGGGGTACGAGCAGTACTTC.

As concerns this clonotype: A much larger clone lies one base from this, so it may be a read error. The J gene is TRBJ1-1, the V gene TRBV28; 7 positions agree with TRBD1. CDR1 and CDR2 from the germline V gene are MDHEN and SYDVKM. The CDR3 sequence is 15 residues long. Trimming at V came to 7 bases and at J to 4 bases, leaving 12 bases not matched to a gene. In nucleotides, the CDR3 is TGTGCCAGCATTCCTATGGACAGGTTGAGCACTGAAGCTTTCTTT. Protein: CASIPMDRLSTEAFF. Supplemented by reference TRBV28 and TRBJ1-1, the full variable domain reads DVKVTQSSRYLVKRTGEKVFLECVQDMDHENMFWYRQDPGLGLRLIYFSYDVKMKEKGDIPEGYSVSREKKERFSLILESASTNQTSMYLCASIPMDRLSTEAFFGQGTRLTVV.

The chain uses TRBV27 and TRBJ2-3, with 12 bases fitting TRBD2. This CDR3 is built from 16 residues. Germline lookup yields CDR1 MNHEY and CDR2 SMNVEV (reference sequence). J lost 4 bases, V lost 5 bases, and 7 bases had no gene match. As DNA, the CDR3 is TGTGCCAGCAGTCTCAGGACTAGCGGGATTTCAGATACGCAGTATTTT. It translates to CASSLRTSGISDTQYF.

The V call is TRBV11-2, the J call TRBJ1-6, with no clear D. Germline loops: CDR1 SGHAT, CDR2 FQNNGV. There are 14 residues in the CDR3. The ends were cut back, 4 bases at V and 9 bases at J, with 13 bases in the middle. The CDR3 region is CASSSGPLGSPLHF. CDR3 nucleotides: TGTGCCAGCAGCTCTGGCCCCTTGGGTTCACCCCTCCACTTT.

The chain couples TRBV2 to TRBJ1-1, with 7 nucleotides matching TRBD1. J was trimmed by 0 bases and V by 6 bases; bases with no gene match: 13. This CDR3 is built from 17 residues. Germline CDR1 SNHLY, CDR2 FYNNEI. CDR3 protein: CASRIDGQAPMNTEAFF. The DNA for the CDR3 is TGTGCCAGCAGGATAGACGGACAGGCGCCTATGAACACTGAAGCTTTCTTT.

In its sample, this clonotype was seen a few times. The genes are TRBV5-4 and TRBJ2-5, with 7 bases aligning to TRBD1. This CDR3 comprises 12 residues. CDR1 is SGHNT and CDR2 is YYREEE in the germline V gene (reference sequence). V was pared by 5 bases and J by 5 bases, with 3 bases of the junction left unmatched. This chain's CDR3 is CASSQDRETQYF. The CDR3 coding sequence is TGTGCCAGCAGTCAGGACAGGGAGACCCAGTACTTC. Looking up the rest from reference TRBV5-4 and TRBJ2-5 gives the full variable domain: ETGVTQSPTHLIKTRGQQVTLRCSSQSGHNTVSWYQQALGQGPQFIFQYYREEENGRGNFPPRFSGLQFPNYSSELNVNALELDDSALYLCASSQDRETQYFGPGTRLLVL.